This TCR beta chain was documented in a study of cytomegalovirus exposure and HLA in healthy donors. This CDR3 is 15 amino acids long. Trimming left V 6 bases short and J 3 bases short, with 18 bases between. CDR1 SGHTA and CDR2 FQGNSA come from the germline V gene. With 60 Vbeta and 13 Jbeta primers, the PCR was carried out. In the original workflow: In a later analysis, of approximately 81 million unique beta chains, 9 million to 11 million appeared in at least two donors. Repertoires were generated with immunoSEQ multiplex PCR, while TCRdb's copy carries only in-frame clones and drops some. That table gives V, J and clone size, and the DNA gave D and trimming. The sample has 65,000 to 80,000 clones.

The sample was PBMCs. This sequence was found in a female donor in good health and CMV-seropositive. The chain employs TRBV7-2 and TRBJ2-7; weak D call: TRBD2 (5 bases). The CDR3 DNA reads TGTGCCAGCAGGCTAGCCGGCCCACGAGACTACGAGCAGTACTTC. Translating it yields CASRLAGPRDYEQYF.